This T cell receptor beta chain was recovered during a study of cytomegalovirus exposure and HLA in healthy donors. Study as a whole: From HLA-typed donors, an early data release held 70 million to 95 million unique TCRs.

Study outcomes and limitations: Most CMV-associated TCR beta chains were later found to appear HLA-restricted. Researchers reported that a few CMV-associated chains were confirmed in vitro as CMV antigen-specific. What a later analysis showed was that several of the most significant clusters appeared linked to common viral pathogens.

Primers included in the PCR were 60 Vbeta and 13 Jbeta primers. Generated by immunoSEQ multiplex PCR, the TCRdb table keeps only in-frame clones and is missing some. Its table lists around 210,000 clones. For this clone: Antigen unknown.

CDR3 length: 15 amino acids. The germline gives CDR1 MDHEN, CDR2 SYDVKM. The ends lost 5 bases at V and 1 base at J; junction bases unmatched: 7. This receptor was obtained from a woman between 25 and 40 years old in good health and CMV-seropositive. Sequencing was done on a sample of PBMCs. The rearrangement uses TRBV28 and TRBJ1-1, with 7 bases that match TRBD1. In DNA form, the CDR3 reads TGTGCCAGCAGTCCGGAGACAGGGTGGAACACTGAAGCTTTCTTT. It yields the protein CASSPETGWNTEAFF.